These T cell receptor beta chains were read from a single sample in a study of blood T cell repertoires in COVID-19. Libraries were prepared by immunoSEQ multiplex PCR; TCRdb keeps only in-frame clonotypes and omits some of them. The sample yields about 160,000 clones, roughly nine tenths seen once. The sequencing sample was made of peripheral blood. The receptors originated from a woman aged 65 to 85 with acute or convalescent COVID-19. The conserved cysteine and the conserved F or W are not part of the CDR3 here.

J | V | CDR3
TRBJ1-4 | TRBV20-1 | SASSGANEKLF
TRBJ1-4 | TRBV4-3 | ASSQEPGQGFVNEKLF
TRBJ1-2 | TRBV19 | ASSTGQKSGYT
TRBJ1-1 | TRBV18 | ASSKMTGDGTEAF
TRBJ1-2 | TRBV4-3 | ASSLGRQDLRGYT
TRBJ2-2 | TRBV9 | ASSTSARGNTGELF
TRBJ1-1 | TRBV3-1/TRBV3-2 | ASSQDRRQGKAF
TRBJ2-3 | TRBV5-5 | ASSLGLPSTDTQY
TRBJ1-1 | TRBV30 | AWSPGDSLGNRAF
TRBJ1-6 | TRBV10-3 | AISDGTGSNSPLH
TRBJ2-3 | TRBV10-3 | AISESGGARRTDTQY
TRBJ2-2 | TRBV29-1 | SVGGMIAGELF
TRBJ1-5 | TRBV19 | ASSSRLNQPQH
TRBJ1-6 | TRBV19 | ASTEAATGRVGSPLH
TRBJ1-2 | TRBV5-1 | ASSEAAGTGDANYGYT
TRBJ1-1 | TRBV4-1 | ASSQDRVANTEAF
TRBJ1-4 | TRBV20-1 | SASMGPNEKLF
TRBJ1-1 | TRBV5-4 | ASSDPRGGTEAF
TRBJ1-1 | TRBV5-8 | ASSLGPGSNTEAF
TRBJ2-2 | TRBV9 | ASSVEGAGGELF
TRBJ2-7 | TRBV2 | ASSEGLAGIGYEQY
TRBJ1-1 | TRBV19 | ASTLGDRVSTEAF
TRBJ1-5 | TRBV16 | ASSLMRDQPQH
TRBJ1-5 | TRBV18 | ASSPGTGYSNQPQH
TRBJ1-5 | TRBV19 | ASTSGTGGFVQPQH
TRBJ2-1 | TRBV27 | ASSMQTSGRAFYNEQF
TRBJ2-1 | TRBV10-1 | ASSVILAGGWNEQF
TRBJ1-6 | TRBV28 | ASTSAGTVNSPLH
TRBJ2-7 | TRBV20-1 | SASLSRTSYEQY
TRBJ2-1 | TRBV30 | AWSILGPNEQF
TRBJ2-1 | TRBV6-2/TRBV6-3 | ASSYSPGLAGAEQF
TRBJ2-1 | TRBV5-5 | ASRPLRGRGNEQF
TRBJ2-7 | TRBV11-2 | ASSLGYVRTGSHEQY
TRBJ1-6 | TRBV19 | ASSASGGNSPLH
TRBJ2-7 | TRBV5-1 | ASSIDRGKYEQY
TRBJ2-7 | TRBV7-2 | ASSLVEEQY
TRBJ2-3 | TRBV6-2/TRBV6-3 | ASSYERGTSTDTQY
TRBJ2-7 | TRBV4-2 | ASSQFSGAYYEQY
TRBJ2-3 | TRBV4-3 | ASSQVGASTDTQY
TRBJ1-4 | TRBV28 | ASLDRATEKLF
TRBJ2-1 | TRBV7-2 | ASSLVWSSYNEQF
TRBJ1-3 | TRBV5-8 | ASSRQGYSGNTIY
TRBJ2-7 | TRBV14 | ASSLGGGSYEQY
TRBJ2-1 | TRBV6-2/TRBV6-3 | ASSNDADRAVSNEQF